This T cell receptor beta chain was identified in a study of blood T cell repertoires in COVID-19. Trimming shortened V by 2 bases and J by 4 bases, and 9 bases separated the two germline ends. Germline V lookup: CDR1 SGHRS, CDR2 YFSETQ. The CDR3 totals 13 residues. Generated by immunoSEQ multiplex PCR, the TCRdb table keeps only in-frame clones and is missing some. Among 250,000 to 350,000 clones listed, more than 80% were seen once. The receptor was derived from a woman aged 45-65 years with COVID-19, enrolled during active disease. This chain uses TRBV5-1 with TRBJ1-1; D remains ambiguous. Source material: peripheral blood. The CDR3: CASSFGRSTEAFF. Written as DNA, the CDR3 is TGCGCCAGCAGCTTTGGAAGGAGCACTGAAGCTTTCTTT.